Described below is a single T cell receptor beta chain sequence and its context. Its antigen is unknown. These data are taken from a study of cytomegalovirus exposure and HLA in healthy donors. Background on the study: The roughly 120 million unique TCR beta sequences, from 150 million to 200 million T cells, were found by an earlier analysis.

Study-wide findings and caveats: In all likelihood, a cluster of highly shared sequence variants was a sequencing artifact. Evidence from a later analysis indicated that most CMV-associated TCR beta chains looked HLA-restricted. Some TCR beta chains (164 of them) were listed as cytomegalovirus-associated.

V was pared by 4 bases and J by 4 bases, with 4 bases of the junction left unmatched. Germline V lookup: CDR1 SGHTS, CDR2 YDEGEE. The CDR3 extends over 15 amino acids. PCR was performed using 60 Vbeta and 13 Jbeta primers. Measured with immunoSEQ multiplex PCR; TCRdb has only the in-frame clones, and not every one. Its table records tens of thousands of clones. V gene TRBV5-8 combines with J gene TRBJ2-1; 11 nucleotides match TRBD2. This clonotype was sampled from a male donor in good health and CMV-seronegative. The sample taken for sequencing was PBMCs. CDR3 loop: CASSRGTSGYNEQFF. CDR3 nucleotides: TGTGCCAGCAGCCGCGGGACTAGCGGTTACAATGAGCAGTTCTTC.